This T cell receptor (beta chain) originates from a study of shared clonotypes between healthy human individuals. Of note for this clone: As yet, its antigen is unknown.

Findings and limits, study-wide: Among non-shared clonotypes, generation probabilities were lower than among those shared by all four donors.

The CDR3 is 14 residues long. V was cut by 3 bases and J by 7 bases, with 13 bases left in between. The germline CDR1 and CDR2 sequences are LGHNA and YSLEER. Generated by immunoSEQ multiplex PCR, the TCRdb table keeps only in-frame clones and is missing some. The table includes around 240,000 clones, about 69% detected once. The sample was memory CD4+ T cells sorted from blood. As for subset: CD45RA-negative fraction. J is TRBJ2-1 and V is TRBV4-3; TRBD2 is a possible D gene (6 bases). This TCR came from a man between 25 and 39 years old in good health. The CDR3 sequence: CASSQTTRNNEQFF. The CDR3 nucleotides read TGCGCCAGCAGCCAGACGACTAGAAATAATGAGCAGTTCTTC.